This T cell receptor beta chain was sequenced during a study of shared clonotypes between healthy human individuals. V was pared by 9 bases and J by 1 base, with 15 bases between. Germline-derived CDR1 and CDR2 are MDHEN and SYDVKM. The CDR3 is 15 amino acids. Profiling relied on immunoSEQ multiplex PCR, and the TCRdb table lists in-frame clones only, not all of them. The table has a few hundred thousand clones, over 60% seen once. Sequenced input: memory CD4+ T cells sorted from blood. Subset defined: CD45RA-negative fraction. The source is a man younger than 40 in good health. The V and J genes are TRBV28 and TRBJ2-2; D gene uncertain. The CDR3 is CASTGRQVNTGELFF. The CDR3 DNA sequence: TGTGCCAGTACCGGACGGCAGGTGAACACCGGGGAGCTGTTTTTT.